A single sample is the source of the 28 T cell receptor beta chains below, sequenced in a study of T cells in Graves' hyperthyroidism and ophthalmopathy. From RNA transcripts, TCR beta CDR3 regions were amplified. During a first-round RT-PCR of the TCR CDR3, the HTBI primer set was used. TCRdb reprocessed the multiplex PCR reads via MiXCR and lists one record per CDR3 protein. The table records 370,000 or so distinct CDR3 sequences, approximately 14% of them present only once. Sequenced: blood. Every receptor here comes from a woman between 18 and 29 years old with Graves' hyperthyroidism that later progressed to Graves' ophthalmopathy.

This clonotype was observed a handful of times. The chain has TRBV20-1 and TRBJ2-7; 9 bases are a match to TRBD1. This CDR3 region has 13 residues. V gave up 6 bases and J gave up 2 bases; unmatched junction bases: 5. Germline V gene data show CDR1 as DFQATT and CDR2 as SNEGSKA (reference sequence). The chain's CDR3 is CSAWDRAPYEQYF. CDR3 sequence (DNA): TGCAGTGCCTGGGACAGGGCTCCCTACGAGCAGTACTTC.

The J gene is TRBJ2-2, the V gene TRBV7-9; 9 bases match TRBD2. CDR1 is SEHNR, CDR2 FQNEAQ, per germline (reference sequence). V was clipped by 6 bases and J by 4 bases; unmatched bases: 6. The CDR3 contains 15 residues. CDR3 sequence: CASRWTSEGTGELFF. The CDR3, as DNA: TGTGCCAGCAGATGGACTAGCGAAGGCACCGGGGAGCTGTTTTTT.

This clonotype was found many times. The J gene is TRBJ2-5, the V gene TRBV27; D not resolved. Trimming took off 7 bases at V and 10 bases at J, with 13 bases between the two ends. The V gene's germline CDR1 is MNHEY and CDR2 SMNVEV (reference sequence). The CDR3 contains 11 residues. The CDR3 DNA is TGTGCCAGCACCGATGGGTCGCGCCAGTACTTC. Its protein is CASTDGSRQYF.

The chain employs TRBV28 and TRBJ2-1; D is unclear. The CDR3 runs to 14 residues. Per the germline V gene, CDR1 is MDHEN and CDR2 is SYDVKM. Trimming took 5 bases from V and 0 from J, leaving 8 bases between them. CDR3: CASSIQSSYNEQFF. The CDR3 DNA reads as TGTGCCAGCAGTATCCAGAGCTCCTACAATGAGCAGTTCTTC.

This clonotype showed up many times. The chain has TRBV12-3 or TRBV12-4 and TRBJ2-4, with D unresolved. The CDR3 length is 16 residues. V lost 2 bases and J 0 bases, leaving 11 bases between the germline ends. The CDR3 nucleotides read TGTGCCAGCAGTTTACCACTGCCACTAGCCAAAAACATTCAGTACTTC. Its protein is CASSLPLPLAKNIQYF.

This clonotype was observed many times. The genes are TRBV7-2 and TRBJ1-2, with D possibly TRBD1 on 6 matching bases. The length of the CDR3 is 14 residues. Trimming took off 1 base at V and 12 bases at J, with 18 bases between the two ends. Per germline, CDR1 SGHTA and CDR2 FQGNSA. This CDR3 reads CASSLGGQGPLHTF. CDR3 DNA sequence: TGTGCCAGCAGCTTAGGGGGGCAGGGGCCCCTCCACACCTTC.

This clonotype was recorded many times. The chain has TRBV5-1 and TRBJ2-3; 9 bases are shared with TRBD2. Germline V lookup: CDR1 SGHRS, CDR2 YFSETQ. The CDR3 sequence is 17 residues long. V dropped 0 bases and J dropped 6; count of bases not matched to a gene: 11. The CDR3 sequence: CASSLVASGKTSDTQYF. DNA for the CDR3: TGCGCCAGCAGCTTGGTTGCTAGCGGGAAAACGTCTGATACGCAGTATTTT.

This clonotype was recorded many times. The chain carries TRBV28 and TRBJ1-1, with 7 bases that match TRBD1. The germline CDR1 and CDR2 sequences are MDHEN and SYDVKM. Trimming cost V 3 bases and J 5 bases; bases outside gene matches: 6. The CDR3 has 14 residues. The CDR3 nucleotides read TGTGCCAGCAGTTTCAGGGGGTGGAAAACTGAAGCTTTCTTT. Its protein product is CASSFRGWKTEAFF. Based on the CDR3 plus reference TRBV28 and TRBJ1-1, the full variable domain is DVKVTQSSRYLVKRTGEKVFLECVQDMDHENMFWYRQDPGLGLRLIYFSYDVKMKEKGDIPEGYSVSREKKERFSLILESASTNQTSMYLCASSFRGWKTEAFFGQGTRLTVV.

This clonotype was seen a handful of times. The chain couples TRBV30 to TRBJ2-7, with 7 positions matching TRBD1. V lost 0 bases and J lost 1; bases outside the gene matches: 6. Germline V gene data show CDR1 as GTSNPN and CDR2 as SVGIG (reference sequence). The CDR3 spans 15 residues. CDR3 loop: CAWSVLGTVSYEQYF. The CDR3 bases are TGTGCCTGGAGTGTACTAGGGACAGTTTCCTACGAGCAGTACTTC. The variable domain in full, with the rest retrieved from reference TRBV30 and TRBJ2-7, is SQTIHQWPATLVQPVGSPLSLECTVEGTSNPNLYWYRQAAGRGLQLLFYSVGIGQISSEVPQNLSASRPQDRQFILSSKKLLLSDSGFYLCAWSVLGTVSYEQYFGPGTRLTVT.

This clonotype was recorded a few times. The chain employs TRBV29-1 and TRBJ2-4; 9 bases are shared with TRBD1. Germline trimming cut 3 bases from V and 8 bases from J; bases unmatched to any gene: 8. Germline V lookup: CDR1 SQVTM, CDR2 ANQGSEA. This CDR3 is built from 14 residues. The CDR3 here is CSVEEGQGEDIQYF. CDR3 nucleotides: TGCAGCGTTGAGGAGGGACAGGGTGAAGACATTCAGTACTTC.

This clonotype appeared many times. Written as DNA, the CDR3 is TGTGCCAGCAGCCCCAGACAGGGCAAGCAGTTCTTC. This translates into CASSPRQGKQFF. V gene TRBV7-9 combines with J gene TRBJ2-1; 7 bases align to TRBD1. This CDR3 comprises 12 residues. V trimming: 5 bases; J trimming: 11 bases; junction bases outside the gene matches: 6. Germline V gives CDR1 SEHNR, CDR2 FQNEAQ (reference sequence).

CDR3 in DNA: TGTGCCAGCAGCTCCTCTGTCCTCCACGAGCAGTACTTC. Its translation is CASSSSVLHEQYF. V and J are TRBV7-2 and TRBJ2-7, with D uncertain. The CDR3 totals 13 residues. V gave up 4 bases and J gave up 5 bases, with 12 bases separating them. Germline lookup yields CDR1 SGHTA and CDR2 FQGNSA. The full variable domain, rest sourced from reference TRBV7-2 and TRBJ2-7, is GAGVSQSPSNKVTEKGKDVELRCDPISGHTALYWYRQSLGQGLEFLIYFQGNSAPDKSGLPSDRFSAERTGGSVSTLTIQRTQQEDSAVYLCASSSSVLHEQYFGPGTRLTVT.

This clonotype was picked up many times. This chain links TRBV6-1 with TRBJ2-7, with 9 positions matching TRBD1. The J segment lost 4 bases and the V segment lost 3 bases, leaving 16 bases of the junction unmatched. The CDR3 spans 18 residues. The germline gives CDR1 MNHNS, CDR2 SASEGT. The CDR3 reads CASSDVRFGRQGEYEQYF. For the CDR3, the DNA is TGTGCCAGCAGTGACGTCAGGTTCGGTCGACAGGGGGAGTACGAGCAGTACTTC.

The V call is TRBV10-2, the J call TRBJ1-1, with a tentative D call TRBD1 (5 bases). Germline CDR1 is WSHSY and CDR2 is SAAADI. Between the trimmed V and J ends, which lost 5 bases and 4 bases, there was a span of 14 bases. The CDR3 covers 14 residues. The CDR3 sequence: CASSSSGLRTEAFF. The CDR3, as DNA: TGCGCCAGCAGTTCCTCAGGGCTACGCACTGAAGCTTTCTTT.

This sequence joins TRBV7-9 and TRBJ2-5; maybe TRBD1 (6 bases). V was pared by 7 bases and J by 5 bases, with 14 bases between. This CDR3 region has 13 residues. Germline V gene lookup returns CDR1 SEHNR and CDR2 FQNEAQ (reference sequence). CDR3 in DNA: TGTGCCAGCACCAACAGGGTAGGGGAGACCCAGTACTTC. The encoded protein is CASTNRVGETQYF.

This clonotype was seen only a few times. The CDR3: CASSLLGLGTSGELFF. The DNA for the CDR3 is TGTGCCAGCAGTTTACTTGGCTTGGGTACGTCCGGGGAGCTGTTTTTT. This chain links TRBV7-9 with TRBJ2-2, with no clear D. The length of the CDR3 is 16 residues. V was clipped by 6 bases and J by 6 bases, with 20 bases between them. Germline CDR1 and CDR2: SEHNR and FQNEAQ (reference sequence).

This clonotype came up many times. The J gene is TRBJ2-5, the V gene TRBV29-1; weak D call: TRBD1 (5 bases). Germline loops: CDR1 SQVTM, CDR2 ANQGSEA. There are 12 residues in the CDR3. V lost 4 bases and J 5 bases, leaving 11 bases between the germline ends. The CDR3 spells CSVAPDMETQYF. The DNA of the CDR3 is TGCAGCGTTGCCCCGGACATGGAGACCCAGTACTTC.

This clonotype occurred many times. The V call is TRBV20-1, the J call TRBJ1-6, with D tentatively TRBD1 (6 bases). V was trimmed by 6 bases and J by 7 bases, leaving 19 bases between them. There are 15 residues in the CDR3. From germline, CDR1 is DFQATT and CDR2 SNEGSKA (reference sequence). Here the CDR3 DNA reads TGCAGTGCCTTTAACGGGGGCGTGGGGAATTCACCCCTCCACTTT. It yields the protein CSAFNGGVGNSPLHF.

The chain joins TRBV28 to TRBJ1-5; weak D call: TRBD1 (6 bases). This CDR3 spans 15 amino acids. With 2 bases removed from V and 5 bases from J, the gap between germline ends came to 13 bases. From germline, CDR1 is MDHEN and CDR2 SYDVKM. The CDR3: CASSLRGAGDQPQHF. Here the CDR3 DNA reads TGTGCCAGCAGTTTAAGGGGAGCAGGGGATCAGCCCCAGCATTTT. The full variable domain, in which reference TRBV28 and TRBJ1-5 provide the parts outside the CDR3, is DVKVTQSSRYLVKRTGEKVFLECVQDMDHENMFWYRQDPGLGLRLIYFSYDVKMKEKGDIPEGYSVSREKKERFSLILESASTNQTSMYLCASSLRGAGDQPQHFGDGTRLSIL.

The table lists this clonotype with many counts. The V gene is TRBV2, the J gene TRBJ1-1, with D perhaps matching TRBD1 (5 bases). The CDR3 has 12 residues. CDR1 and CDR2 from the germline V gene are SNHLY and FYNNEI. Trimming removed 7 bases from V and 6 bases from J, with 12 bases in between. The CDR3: CASTGGDPEAFF. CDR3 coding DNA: TGTGCCAGCACGGGGGGAGATCCTGAAGCTTTCTTT.

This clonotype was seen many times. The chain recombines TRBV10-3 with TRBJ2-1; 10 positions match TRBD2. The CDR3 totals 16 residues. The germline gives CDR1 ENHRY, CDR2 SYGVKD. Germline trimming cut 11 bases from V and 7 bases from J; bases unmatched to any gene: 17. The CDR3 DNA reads TGTGCCGCTGGGCATGGGGCTAGCGGGAGAGAAAATGAGCAGTTCTTC. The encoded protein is CAAGHGASGRENEQFF.

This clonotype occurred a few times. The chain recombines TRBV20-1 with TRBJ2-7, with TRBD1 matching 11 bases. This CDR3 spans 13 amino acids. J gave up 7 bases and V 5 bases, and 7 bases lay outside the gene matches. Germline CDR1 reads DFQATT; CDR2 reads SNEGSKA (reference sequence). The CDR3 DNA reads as TGCAGTGCTTCACGGACAGGGGGCGATGAGCAGTACTTC. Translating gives CSASRTGGDEQYF.

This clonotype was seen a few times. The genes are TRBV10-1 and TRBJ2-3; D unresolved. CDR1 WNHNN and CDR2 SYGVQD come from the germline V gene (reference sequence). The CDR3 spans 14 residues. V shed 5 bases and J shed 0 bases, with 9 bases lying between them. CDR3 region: CASSNARSTDTQYF. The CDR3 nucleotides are TGCGCCAGCAGTAACGCCCGGAGCACAGATACGCAGTATTTT.

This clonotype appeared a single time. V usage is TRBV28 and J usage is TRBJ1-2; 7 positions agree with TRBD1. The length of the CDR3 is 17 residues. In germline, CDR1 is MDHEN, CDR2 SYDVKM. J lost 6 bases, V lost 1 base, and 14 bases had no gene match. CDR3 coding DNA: TGTGCCAGCAGTTTATTATCGATGGGACAGATCGGGGATGGCTACACCTTC. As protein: CASSLLSMGQIGDGYTF.

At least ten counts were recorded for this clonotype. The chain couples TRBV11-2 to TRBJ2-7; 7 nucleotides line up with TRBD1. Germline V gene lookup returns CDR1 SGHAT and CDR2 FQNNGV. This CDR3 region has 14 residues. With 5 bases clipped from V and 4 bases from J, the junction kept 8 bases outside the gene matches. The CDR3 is CASSLNRQGYEQYF. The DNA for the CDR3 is TGTGCCAGCAGCCTAAACCGACAGGGATACGAGCAGTACTTC.

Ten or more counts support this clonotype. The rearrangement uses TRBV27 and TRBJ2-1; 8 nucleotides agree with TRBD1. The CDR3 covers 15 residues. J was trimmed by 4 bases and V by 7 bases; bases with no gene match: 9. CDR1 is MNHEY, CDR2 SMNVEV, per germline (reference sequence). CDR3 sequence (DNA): TGTGCCAGCATGAACCCGAGGACAGGGTACAATGAGCAGTTCTTC. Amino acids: CASMNPRTGYNEQFF.

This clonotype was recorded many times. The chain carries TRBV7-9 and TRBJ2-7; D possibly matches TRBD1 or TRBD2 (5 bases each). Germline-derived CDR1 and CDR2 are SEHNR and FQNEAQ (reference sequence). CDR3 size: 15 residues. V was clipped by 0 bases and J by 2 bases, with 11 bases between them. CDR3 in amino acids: CASSLAGTDTYEQYF. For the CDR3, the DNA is TGTGCCAGCAGCTTAGCGGGGACGGATACCTACGAGCAGTACTTC.

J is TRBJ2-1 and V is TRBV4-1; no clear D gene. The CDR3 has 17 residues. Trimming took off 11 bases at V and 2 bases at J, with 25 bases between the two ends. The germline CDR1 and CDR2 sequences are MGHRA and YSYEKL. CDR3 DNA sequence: TGCGCCGGCGGCCAGTACCCTGAAGGGTCCCCCTACAATGAGCAGTTCTTC. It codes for CAGGQYPEGSPYNEQFF.